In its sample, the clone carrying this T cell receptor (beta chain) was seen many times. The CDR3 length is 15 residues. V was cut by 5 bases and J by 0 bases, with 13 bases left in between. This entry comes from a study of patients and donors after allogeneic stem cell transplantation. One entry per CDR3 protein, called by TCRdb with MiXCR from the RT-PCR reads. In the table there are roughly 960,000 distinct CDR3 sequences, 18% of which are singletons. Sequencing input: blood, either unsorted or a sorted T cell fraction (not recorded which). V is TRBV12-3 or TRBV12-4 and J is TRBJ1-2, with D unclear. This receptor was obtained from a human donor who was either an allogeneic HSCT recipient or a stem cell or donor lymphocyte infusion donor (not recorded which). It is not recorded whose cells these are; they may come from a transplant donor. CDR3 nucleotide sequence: TGTGCCAGCAGTCGCAACAGACACTCTAACTATGGCTACACCTTC. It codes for CASSRNRHSNYGYTF.